The rows below give T cell receptor beta chains drawn from one sample of a study of cytomegalovirus exposure and HLA in healthy donors. This table comes from immunoSEQ multiplex PCR, and its TCRdb copy is limited to in-frame clones, with some not included. There are approximately 230,000 clones in the sample; more than 85% occur only once, and 9.5% to 15% lies in the top ten. Sequenced input: PBMCs. These receptors were taken from a man aged 18-30 years in good health and CMV-seropositive. Each CDR3 is given with its conserved first and last residue. A D gene is named only where the DNA matches it firmly. Clone sizes are given selectively: once, few, many, or a class where the clone is expanded.

V: TRBV5-1
D: NA
size: NA
J: TRBJ1-4
CDR3: CASSLVGGKLFF
DNA: TGCGCCAGCAGCTTGGTGGGGGGAAAACTGTTTTTT

V: TRBV2
D: NA
size: NA
J: TRBJ1-2
CDR3: CASRLDSGTLIPPLYGYTF
DNA: TGTGCCAGCAGGCTAGACTCCGGGACATTAATCCCCCCCCTATATGGCTACACCTTC

V: TRBV6-5
D: TRBD1
size: once
J: TRBJ1-2
CDR3: CASRQTGGSGYTF
DNA: TGTGCCAGCAGACAGACAGGGGGCAGTGGCTACACCTTC

V: TRBV27
D: TRBD2
size: NA
J: TRBJ2-7
CDR3: CASSLGGSTSYEQYF
DNA: TGTGCCAGCAGTTTGGGCGGGAGTACCTCCTACGAGCAGTACTTC

V: TRBV7-9
D: TRBD1
size: once
J: TRBJ2-1
CDR3: CAVRDRGLNEQFF
DNA: TGTGCCGTCCGGGACAGGGGCCTGAATGAGCAGTTCTTC

V: TRBV6-1
D: NA
size: NA
J: TRBJ2-4
CDR3: CASRVPAKNIQYF
DNA: TGTGCCAGCAGGGTCCCAGCCAAAAACATTCAGTACTTC

V: TRBV27
D: NA
size: NA
J: TRBJ1-2
CDR3: CASSPGGYGYTF
DNA: TGTGCCAGCAGTCCCGGGGGCTATGGCTACACCTTC

V: TRBV2
D: NA
size: NA
J: TRBJ2-2
CDR3: CASTVTGELFF
DNA: TGTGCCAGCACAGTAACCGGGGAGCTGTTTTTT

V: TRBV5-6
D: TRBD1
size: NA
J: TRBJ2-2
CDR3: CASSLVDRGYTGELFF
DNA: TGTGCCAGCAGCTTGGTGGACAGGGGGTACACCGGGGAGCTGTTTTTT

V: TRBV19
D: NA
size: NA
J: TRBJ2-7
CDR3: CASSNGGASYEQYF
DNA: TGTGCCAGTAGTAACGGAGGCGCTTCCTACGAGCAGTACTTC

V: TRBV2
D: NA
size: NA
J: TRBJ1-3
CDR3: CASSEHRGNTIYF
DNA: TGTGCCAGCAGTGAACACCGTGGAAACACCATATATTTT

V: TRBV29-1
D: NA
size: few
J: TRBJ2-7
CDR3: CSVEPWQGIEEQYF
DNA: TGCAGCGTTGAACCGTGGCAGGGCATTGAAGAGCAGTACTTC

V: TRBV29-1
D: NA
size: NA
J: TRBJ2-5
CDR3: CSVVGRQETQYF
DNA: TGCAGCGTTGTCGGCCGCCAAGAGACCCAGTACTTC

V: TRBV29-1
D: NA
size: NA
J: TRBJ2-5
CDR3: CSADRIQETQYF
DNA: TGCAGCGCTGACAGGATTCAAGAGACCCAGTACTTC

V: TRBV7-2
D: TRBD1
size: NA
J: TRBJ1-2
CDR3: CASSLAGTGGHGYTF
DNA: TGTGCCAGCAGCTTAGCCGGGACAGGGGGTCATGGCTACACCTTC

V: TRBV4-1
D: NA
size: NA
J: TRBJ1-2
CDR3: CASSQDRDPFNYGYTF
DNA: TGCGCCAGCAGCCAAGATAGGGACCCTTTTAACTATGGCTACACCTTC

V: TRBV5-1
D: NA
size: NA
J: TRBJ1-1
CDR3: CASSPGQTNTEAFF
DNA: TGCGCCAGCAGCCCAGGACAGACGAACACTGAAGCTTTCTTT

V: TRBV5-1
D: TRBD2
size: NA
J: TRBJ2-3
CDR3: CASSEGLAESTDTQYF
DNA: TGCGCCAGCAGCGAGGGACTAGCGGAAAGCACAGATACGCAGTATTTT

V: TRBV28
D: TRBD2
size: NA
J: TRBJ2-5
CDR3: CATGLAGWETQYF
DNA: TGTGCCACGGGACTAGCGGGATGGGAGACCCAGTACTTC

V: TRBV12-5
D: NA
size: NA
J: TRBJ2-2
CDR3: CASGLVQDRLFF
DNA: TGTGCTAGTGGTTTGGTACAGGACCGGCTGTTTTTT

V: TRBV7-6
D: NA
size: NA
J: TRBJ1-4
CDR3: CASSPRIGVGREKLFF
DNA: TGTGCCAGCAGCCCCCGGATTGGGGTTGGTCGGGAAAAACTGTTTTTT

V: TRBV20-1
D: NA
size: NA
J: TRBJ2-7
CDR3: CSATTSYEQYF
DNA: TGCAGTGCTACAACTAGCTACGAGCAGTACTTC

V: TRBV6-1
D: NA
size: NA
J: TRBJ2-6
CDR3: CASSEANSGANVLTF
DNA: TGTGCCAGCAGTGAAGCAAACTCTGGGGCCAACGTCCTGACTTTC

V: TRBV19
D: TRBD1
size: few
J: TRBJ1-5
CDR3: CASSPGGRSNQPQHF
DNA: TGTGCCAGTAGCCCAGGGGGCCGCAGCAATCAGCCCCAGCATTTT

V: TRBV11-1
D: TRBD1
size: NA
J: TRBJ2-2
CDR3: CASSPGTGNTGELFF
DNA: TGTGCCAGCAGTCCCGGGACAGGGAACACCGGGGAGCTGTTTTTT

V: TRBV2
D: TRBD1
size: NA
J: TRBJ2-3
CDR3: CASGQGADTQYF
DNA: TGTGCCAGTGGGCAGGGGGCAGATACGCAGTATTTT

V: TRBV5-5
D: NA
size: NA
J: TRBJ2-2
CDR3: CASSFTGTSEELFF
DNA: TGTGCCAGCAGCTTCACAGGTACTTCTGAGGAGCTGTTTTTT

V: TRBV5-6
D: NA
size: NA
J: TRBJ2-5
CDR3: CASSLGFQETQYF
DNA: TGTGCCAGCAGCCTGGGATTCCAAGAGACCCAGTACTTC

V: TRBV10-2
D: NA
size: NA
J: TRBJ2-7
CDR3: CASSQQRTYEQYF
DNA: TGCGCCAGCAGCCAGCAGCGGACCTACGAGCAGTACTTC

V: TRBV6-5
D: NA
size: few
J: TRBJ1-4
CDR3: CASSYGTTNEKLFF
DNA: TGTGCCAGCAGTTACGGGACAACTAATGAAAAACTGTTTTTT

V: TRBV30
D: TRBD2
size: NA
J: TRBJ2-1
CDR3: CAWSFSTSGKNEQFF
DNA: TGTGCCTGGAGTTTCTCGACTAGCGGGAAAAATGAGCAGTTCTTC

V: TRBV27
D: NA
size: once
J: TRBJ1-1
CDR3: CASSRLQGTEAFF
DNA: TGTGCCAGCAGCCGACTACAAGGTACTGAAGCTTTCTTT

V: TRBV5-1
D: NA
size: few
J: TRBJ2-4
CDR3: CASSWTGLKNIQYF
DNA: TGCGCCAGCAGCTGGACAGGACTAAAAAACATTCAGTACTTC

V: TRBV6-6
D: NA
size: NA
J: TRBJ1-1
CDR3: CASRQSLNTEAFF
DNA: TGTGCCAGCAGACAGTCCTTGAACACTGAAGCTTTCTTT

V: TRBV20-1
D: NA
size: NA
J: TRBJ1-1
CDR3: CSATTSAEAFF
DNA: TGCAGTGCTACGACGTCAGCTGAAGCTTTCTTT

V: TRBV4-1
D: NA
size: NA
J: TRBJ2-7
CDR3: CASSQEVNLLYEQYF
DNA: TGCGCCAGCAGCCAAGAGGTAAACCTTCTCTACGAGCAGTACTTC

V: TRBV30
D: NA
size: once
J: TRBJ1-5
CDR3: CAWSVKGNQPQHF
DNA: TGTGCCTGGAGTGTAAAGGGTAATCAGCCCCAGCATTTT

V: TRBV20-1
D: NA
size: NA
J: TRBJ1-1
CDR3: CSARATHEAFF
DNA: TGCAGTGCTAGGGCGACCCATGAAGCTTTCTTT

V: TRBV5-6
D: NA
size: NA
J: TRBJ2-1
CDR3: CASSLMLLEQFF
DNA: TGTGCCAGCAGCTTGATGTTATTAGAGCAGTTCTTC

V: TRBV28
D: TRBD1
size: NA
J: TRBJ2-1
CDR3: CASSLPGTGGIEQFF
DNA: TGTGCCAGCAGTTTACCCGGGACAGGGGGCATTGAGCAGTTCTTC

V: TRBV5-1
D: TRBD2
size: NA
J: TRBJ2-1
CDR3: CASSGGLAGSSYNEQFF
DNA: TGCGCCAGCAGCGGGGGACTAGCGGGGAGCTCCTACAATGAGCAGTTCTTC

V: TRBV27
D: TRBD2
size: NA
J: TRBJ2-7
CDR3: CASSAGGARAREQYF
DNA: TGTGCCAGCAGTGCGGGGGGGGCAAGGGCTCGGGAGCAGTACTTC

V: TRBV7-8
D: TRBD1
size: NA
J: TRBJ1-1
CDR3: CASRETGVTEAFF
DNA: TGTGCCAGCAGGGAAACAGGGGTGACTGAAGCTTTCTTT

V: TRBV29-1
D: NA
size: NA
J: TRBJ2-5
CDR3: CSVEGGPETQYF
DNA: TGCAGCGTTGAGGGGGGGCCGGAGACCCAGTACTTC

V: TRBV15
D: TRBD1
size: NA
J: TRBJ2-4
CDR3: CATSVGQGIAKNIQYF
DNA: TGTGCCACCAGCGTGGGACAGGGCATAGCCAAAAACATTCAGTACTTC

V: TRBV4-1
D: NA
size: NA
J: TRBJ2-2
CDR3: CASSQVLDTGELFF
DNA: TGCGCCAGCAGCCAAGTGTTGGACACCGGGGAGCTGTTTTTT

V: TRBV13
D: NA
size: NA
J: TRBJ1-1
CDR3: CASSVDPRQESVYTEAFF
DNA: TGTGCCAGCAGCGTAGACCCGCGGCAGGAAAGTGTTTACACTGAAGCTTTCTTT

V: TRBV10-2
D: NA
size: NA
J: TRBJ2-7
CDR3: CASTRSGSYEQYF
DNA: TGCGCCAGCACCCGTTCGGGCTCCTACGAGCAGTACTTC

V: TRBV7-9
D: NA
size: NA
J: TRBJ1-1
CDR3: CASSPDRDQAFF
DNA: TGTGCCAGCAGTCCCGACAGAGATCAAGCTTTCTTT

V: TRBV5-4
D: NA
size: NA
J: TRBJ2-7
CDR3: CASSAPDRTSEYF
DNA: TGTGCCAGCAGCGCGCCCGACAGGACGAGTGAGTACTTC

V: TRBV2
D: NA
size: NA
J: TRBJ2-7
CDR3: CASGGTPVFF
DNA: TGTGCCAGCGGAGGGACACCGGTGTTCTTC